This T cell receptor (beta chain) comes out of a study of cytomegalovirus exposure and HLA in healthy donors. Regarding the study as a whole: In the roughly 130 validation repertoires, a later analysis found that first-cohort TCR clusters tended to co-occur.

The CDR3 is 14 residues long. CDR1 and CDR2 (germline): WNHNN, SYGVQD (reference sequence). Trimming removed 3 bases from V and 2 bases from J, with 10 bases in between. On this clone: The target antigen is unknown.

Some clones are missing from TCRdb's copy, which holds only in-frame ones; the method was immunoSEQ multiplex PCR. The table shows under 150,000 clones, with roughly nine tenths occurring only once. This clonotype originated in a young man in good health and CMV-seronegative. The chain is built from TRBV10-1 and TRBJ1-1; D is perhaps TRBD1 (6 bases). The sample comprised PBMCs. The CDR3 reads CASSDGQINTEAFF. The CDR3 coding sequence is TGCGCCAGCAGTGACGGACAGATCAACACTGAAGCTTTCTTT.